Below, 24 T cell receptor beta chains from the same sample are listed, as sequenced in a study of T cell responses to AZD1222 COVID-19 vaccine. Measured with immunoSEQ multiplex PCR; TCRdb has only the in-frame clones, and not every one. The sample has over 70,000 clones; 85% are singletons. This sample comprised peripheral blood, obtained on day 0 of AZD1222 vaccination. Source of these receptors: an adult in good health.

The rearrangement joins TRBV19 to TRBJ1-2; no clear D gene. Germline loops: CDR1 LNHDA, CDR2 SQIVND (reference sequence). The CDR3 is 13 amino acids. V dropped 4 bases and J dropped 5 bases, with 11 bases sitting between them. CDR3 coding DNA: TGTGCCAGTAGTAAAGGTCTGGTGTATGGCTACACCTTC. Protein product: CASSKGLVYGYTF.

The chain recombines TRBV27 with TRBJ1-1, with 7 positions matching TRBD1. The CDR3 length is 15 residues. CDR1 MNHEY and CDR2 SMNVEV come from the germline V gene (reference sequence). J gave up 4 bases and V 5 bases, and 10 bases lay outside the gene matches. The CDR3 region has the DNA TGTGCCAGCAGTGCCCTGACAGGGTATGGCACTGAAGCTTTCTTT. Its translation: CASSALTGYGTEAFF.

Written as DNA, the CDR3 is TGTGCCAGCTCGCGAACAGGGGGCGATGGCTACACCTTC. It codes for CASSRTGGDGYTF. This chain connects TRBV18 to TRBJ1-2; 9 bases agree with TRBD1. Germline CDR1 reads KGHSH; CDR2 reads LQKENI. The CDR3 is made up of 13 amino acids. Trimming cost V 6 bases and J 6 bases; bases outside gene matches: 5.

This clone has a single count. CDR3 coding DNA: TGTGCCAGCAGCCGCGGGACGGGTTCCTATGGCTACACCTTC. Amino acids: CASSRGTGSYGYTF. The chain couples TRBV7-9 to TRBJ1-2, with a possible D match to TRBD1 (5 bases). CDR1 SEHNR and CDR2 FQNEAQ come from the germline V gene (reference sequence). V was trimmed by 5 bases and J by 4 bases, leaving 14 bases between them. This CDR3 has 14 residues.

The V call is TRBV6-5, the J call TRBJ2-7, with no clear D. The V and J ends lost 2 bases and 1 base respectively, with 15 bases between them. Per germline, CDR1 MNHEY and CDR2 SVGAGI. The CDR3 is 16 amino acids. Here the CDR3 DNA reads TGTGCCAGCAGTTACCTTGGACCCTCAACGTCCTACGAGCAGTACTTC. Translation gives CASSYLGPSTSYEQYF.

The V call is TRBV6-2 or TRBV6-3, the J call TRBJ1-2; TRBD1 is a possible D gene (5 bases). Between the trimmed V and J ends, which lost 6 bases and 8 bases, there was a span of 13 bases. Germline V gene data show CDR1 as MNHEY and CDR2 as SVGEGT. The length of the CDR3 is 12 residues. The CDR3 protein is CASSPDRGGYTF. The CDR3 DNA sequence: TGTGCCAGCAGCCCGGACCGGGGGGGCTACACCTTC.

The V and J genes are TRBV5-1 and TRBJ2-7; tentative D call: TRBD2 (7 bases). The CDR3 covers 15 residues. V dropped 3 bases and J dropped 4 bases, with 17 bases sitting between them. The germline V gene has CDR1 SGHRS and CDR2 YFSETQ. CDR3 sequence reads: CASSSPEGGAYEQYF. Written as DNA, the CDR3 is TGCGCCAGCAGCTCCCCGGAAGGGGGGGCGTACGAGCAGTACTTC.

The chain employs TRBV28 and TRBJ1-2; 8 bases agree with TRBD1. J gave up 5 bases and V 3 bases, and 2 bases lay outside the gene matches. This CDR3 has 13 residues. Germline CDR1 is MDHEN and CDR2 is SYDVKM. CDR3 sequence (DNA): TGTGCCAGCAGTTTTGGACAGGGTTATGGCTACACCTTC. It translates to CASSFGQGYGYTF.

The chain links TRBV5-1 to TRBJ1-1; the D gene is possibly TRBD1 (5 bases). The CDR3 loop spans 14 amino acids. The V end lost 4 bases, the J end lost 0 bases, and 10 bases lay between the germline ends. Germline V gene sequence: CDR1 SGHRS, CDR2 YFSETQ. CDR3 bases: TGCGCCAGCAGCACCGGACACCTGAACACTGAAGCTTTCTTT. Its translation is CASSTGHLNTEAFF.

This rearrangement joins TRBV6-2 or TRBV6-3 to TRBJ2-2; no clear D. The germline gives CDR1 MNHEY, CDR2 SVGEGT. The CDR3 loop spans 16 amino acids. Trimming pared 4 bases from V and 3 bases from J, leaving 15 bases between. CDR3 sequence: CASSSWVFGDTGELFF. The CDR3 nucleotides read TGTGCCAGCAGTTCTTGGGTCTTTGGAGACACCGGGGAGCTGTTTTTT.

The rearrangement links TRBV10-1 to TRBJ2-1; D ambiguous. CDR3 size: 14 residues. V was shortened by 0 bases and J by 8 bases, with 11 bases between the two germline ends. Germline-derived CDR1 and CDR2 are WNHNN and SYGVQD (reference sequence). For the CDR3, the DNA is TGCGCCAGCAGTGAGTCGTACGTATTGGATGAGCAGTTCTTC. Residues: CASSESYVLDEQFF.

CDR3 bases: TGTGCCAGCAGTGTCGGGACAGGGGGCACAGATACGCAGTATTTT. The encoded protein is CASSVGTGGTDTQYF. The chain combines TRBV6-4 with TRBJ2-3; TRBD1 agrees at 10 bases. The germline gives CDR1 MRHNA, CDR2 SNTAGT. The CDR3 runs 15 residues. The V gene end was trimmed by 4 bases and the J gene end by 1 base; junction bases not matched to a gene: 2.

The chain links TRBV7-2 to TRBJ1-2; D call uncertain. The CDR3 contains 12 residues. With 5 bases removed from V and 8 bases from J, the gap between germline ends came to 12 bases. The germline V gene encodes CDR1 SGHTA and CDR2 FQGNSA. CDR3 sequence (DNA): TGTGCCAGCAGCCCCCGGACGACGGGCTACACCTTC. Translating it yields CASSPRTTGYTF.

The chain recombines TRBV7-9 with TRBJ2-1; TRBD2 agrees at 14 bases. The ends lost 3 bases at V and 4 bases at J; junction bases unmatched: 5. From germline, CDR1 is SEHNR and CDR2 FQNEAQ (reference sequence). This CDR3 is 17 amino acids long. CDR3 protein: CASSLTSGRAGYNEQFF. The DNA for the CDR3 is TGTGCCAGCAGCTTGACTAGCGGGAGGGCCGGGTACAATGAGCAGTTCTTC.

The chain has TRBV19 and TRBJ2-3; D is ambiguous. The CDR3 runs 13 residues. Trimming took 3 bases from V and 2 from J, leaving 6 bases between them. Germline-derived CDR1 and CDR2 are LNHDA and SQIVND (reference sequence). The CDR3 here is CASSMGNTDTQYF. DNA of the CDR3: TGTGCCAGTAGTATGGGCAACACAGATACGCAGTATTTT.

The chain has TRBV5-1 and TRBJ2-3; D is possibly TRBD2 (5 bases). Germline values: CDR1 SGHRS, CDR2 YFSETQ. V lost 3 bases, J lost 5 bases, and 16 bases lay in between. There are 15 residues in the CDR3. The CDR3 region has the DNA TGCGCCAGCAGCTCCACCCTTACTAGTAAAGATACGCAGTATTTT. This gives the protein CASSSTLTSKDTQYF.

The CDR3 nucleotides read TGTGCCAGCAGTCAAGTACAGGGATGGTCCTATAATTCACCCCTCCACTTT. Protein product: CASSQVQGWSYNSPLHF. The rearrangement uses TRBV27 and TRBJ1-6; possible D gene TRBD1, 6 bases. The V end lost 5 bases, the J end lost 1 base, and 15 bases lay between the germline ends. CDR3 length: 17 residues. Germline assignment: CDR1 MNHEY and CDR2 SMNVEV (reference sequence).

V gene TRBV4-1 combines with J gene TRBJ2-6; D tentatively fits TRBD1 or TRBD2 (5 bases each). CDR1 and CDR2 (germline): MGHRA, YSYEKL. Trimming took off 0 bases at V and 2 bases at J, with 11 bases between the two ends. The CDR3 loop spans 17 amino acids. The CDR3 protein is CASSQDQVGAGANVLTF. In DNA, the CDR3 is TGCGCCAGCAGCCAAGATCAAGTGGGGGCTGGGGCCAACGTCCTGACTTTC.

The chain has TRBV5-4 and TRBJ1-3; TRBD1 aligns across 8 bases. Per the germline V gene, CDR1 is SGHNT and CDR2 is YYREEE (reference sequence). V was clipped by 0 bases and J by 1 base; unmatched bases: 6. The CDR3 is 17 residues long. The CDR3 nucleotides are TGTGCCAGCAGCTTGGTACAGGGGGTAATATCTGGAAACACCATATATTTT. It is translated as CASSLVQGVISGNTIYF.

V gene TRBV7-9 combines with J gene TRBJ1-6; D may be TRBD1 (5 bases). Trimming removed 5 bases at V and 11 bases at J, with 10 bases between. This CDR3 region has 12 residues. Germline V gene sequence: CDR1 SEHNR, CDR2 FQNEAQ (reference sequence). In nucleotides, the CDR3 is TGTGCCAGCAGCGCTGACAGCGCACCCCTCCACTTT. Its translation: CASSADSAPLHF.

The chain uses TRBV14 and TRBJ2-5, with no clear D. The CDR3 extends over 13 amino acids. Germline-derived CDR1 and CDR2 are SGHDN and FVKESK. V was shortened by 4 bases and J by 5 bases, with 11 bases between the two germline ends. CDR3 nucleotide sequence: TGTGCCAGCAGCCCGTCCTTGAGGGAGACCCAGTACTTC. This sequence encodes CASSPSLRETQYF.

The chain employs TRBV19 and TRBJ2-5; D is perhaps TRBD1 (5 bases). Germline V gene sequence: CDR1 LNHDA, CDR2 SQIVND (reference sequence). V lost 7 bases and J 1 base, leaving 19 bases between the germline ends. This CDR3 is 16 amino acids long. As DNA, the CDR3 is TGTGCCAGTAAGGCGCAGGGTAGGTGGGTCCAAGAGACCCAGTACTTC. Its translation: CASKAQGRWVQETQYF.

The chain combines TRBV4-1 with TRBJ1-6; D remains ambiguous. Per germline, CDR1 MGHRA and CDR2 YSYEKL. Deletions cut 1 base from V and 10 bases from J, with 5 bases between. The CDR3 has 12 amino acids. The CDR3 nucleotides read TGCGCCAGCAGCCAAGGAAACTCACCCCTCCACTTT. It encodes CASSQGNSPLHF.

This chain links TRBV3-1 (or the pseudogene TRBV3-2) with TRBJ1-1, with a tentative D call TRBD1 (5 bases). V lost 4 bases and J 5 bases, leaving 8 bases between the germline ends. The CDR3 extends over 12 amino acids. CDR1 is LGHDT and CDR2 is YNNKEL in the germline V gene (reference sequence). The DNA for the CDR3 is TGTGCCAGCAGCCTTCGGGGGACTGAAGCTTTCTTT. Translated: CASSLRGTEAFF.